The T cell receptor (beta chain) under discussion was sequenced for a study of glioma-infiltrating T cells. Study-wide results and caveats: Gliomas, especially low-grade, showed above-expected tissue-blood divergence; non-neoplastic patients showed below. Only very few CDR3 sequences appeared in both tissue and blood.

This clonotype was found many times. Its antigen remains unidentified. Amplification of TCR alpha and beta CDR3 regions from RNA used iRepertoire nested multiplex PCR. Tissue mRNA or PBMC total RNA, roughly 100-400 ng, went into one-step reverse transcription and amplification. TCRdb re-called the multiplex PCR reads with MiXCR, one entry per CDR3 protein. The data show some 85,000 distinct CDR3 sequences, about 25% seen once. CDR3 length: 15 amino acids. The trim removed 4 bases at V and 10 bases at J, leaving 10 bases unmatched. Germline V gene sequence: CDR1 LGHDT, CDR2 YNNKEL (reference sequence). Specimen: glioma tissue, nonneoplastic brain tissue, or PBMCs (not recorded which). The TCR comes from a human donor with low-grade glioma or glioblastoma, undergoing nonglioma brain surgery, or in good health (not recorded which). The chain is built from TRBV3-1 and TRBJ1-2; the match to TRBD1 covers 12 bases. CDR3 protein: CASSPSLGTGGSYTF. The CDR3 DNA sequence: TGTGCCAGCAGCCCCTCTTTGGGGACAGGGGGCTCCTACACCTTC.